This T cell receptor beta chain stems from a study of read filtering for tumor transcriptome and immune sequencing. The wider study: Among patients, 17 to 20 were male and approximately 15 female, aged roughly 45 to 90 (mean about 66).

Molecular barcoded adaptors covering alpha/delta and beta/gamma chains were used on roughly 400 ng RNA. Each CDR3 protein gets one entry after TCRdb re-called the reads with MiXCR. The sample has about 46,000 distinct CDR3 sequences, around 21% seen once; the top ten hold less than 45%. V was pared by 4 bases and J by 4 bases, with 8 bases between. The CDR3 runs to 13 residues. Germline values: CDR1 SGHTA, CDR2 FQGNSA. This clonotype was seen many times. The source is a donor aged 40 or older with multiple myeloma. Sequenced: a population of CD138-negative cells sorted from bone marrow. This chain uses TRBV7-2 with TRBJ2-1; D not certain. As DNA, the CDR3 is TGTGCCAGCAGCTCCGATTATTACAATGAGCAGTTCTTC. It yields the protein CASSSDYYNEQFF.